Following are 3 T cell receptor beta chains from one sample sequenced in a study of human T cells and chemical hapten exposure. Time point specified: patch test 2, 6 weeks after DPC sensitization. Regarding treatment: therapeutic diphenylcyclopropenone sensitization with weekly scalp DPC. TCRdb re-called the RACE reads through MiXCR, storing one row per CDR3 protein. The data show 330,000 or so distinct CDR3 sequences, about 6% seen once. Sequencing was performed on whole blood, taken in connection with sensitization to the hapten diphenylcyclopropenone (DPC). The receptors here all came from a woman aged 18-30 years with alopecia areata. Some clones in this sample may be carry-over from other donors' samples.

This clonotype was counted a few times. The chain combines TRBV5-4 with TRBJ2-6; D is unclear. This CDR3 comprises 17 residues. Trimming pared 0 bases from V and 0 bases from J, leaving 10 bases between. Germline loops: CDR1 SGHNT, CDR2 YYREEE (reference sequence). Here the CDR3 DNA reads TGTGCCAGCAGCTTGGGGATGTGGAGCTCTGGGGCCAACGTCCTGACTTTC. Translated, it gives CASSLGMWSSGANVLTF.

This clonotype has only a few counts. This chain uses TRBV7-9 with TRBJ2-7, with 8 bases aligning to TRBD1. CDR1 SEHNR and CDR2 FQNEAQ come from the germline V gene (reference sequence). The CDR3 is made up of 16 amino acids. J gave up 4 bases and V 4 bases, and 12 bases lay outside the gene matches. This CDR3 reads CASSSLRETGDYEQYF. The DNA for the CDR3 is TGTGCCAGCAGCTCCCTTAGGGAGACAGGGGATTACGAGCAGTACTTC.

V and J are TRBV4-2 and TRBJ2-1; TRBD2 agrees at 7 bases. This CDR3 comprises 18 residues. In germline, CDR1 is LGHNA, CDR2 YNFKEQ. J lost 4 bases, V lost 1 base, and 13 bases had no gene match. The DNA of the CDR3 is TGTGCCAGCAGCCAAGGTCCCGTGGGAGCGGGGAATTACAATGAGCAGTTCTTC. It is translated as CASSQGPVGAGNYNEQFF.